The 30 T cell receptor beta chains reported below all come from one sample, sequenced in a study of Graves' ophthalmopathy and Graves' hyperthyroidism. RNA transcripts were the template, and TCR beta CDR3 regions were amplified from them. HTBI primers were employed in first-round RT-PCR, then a second-round multiplex PCR followed. Using its own MiXCR run on the multiplex PCR reads, TCRdb lists one record per CDR3 protein. Counted here are about 1.1 million distinct CDR3 sequences, about 35% occurring once; the ten biggest clones make up around 10%. Sequenced: peripheral blood or thyroid tissue (not recorded which). These receptors all stem from an adult man with Graves' hyperthyroidism.

This clonotype was picked up a small number of times. This chain connects TRBV7-7 to TRBJ2-7; 7 nucleotides agree with TRBD1. The CDR3 loop spans 15 amino acids. Unmatched junction bases numbered 7, after V lost 5 bases and J lost 0 bases. The germline V gene encodes CDR1 SSHAT and CDR2 FNYEAQ (reference sequence). The CDR3 here is CASSTGTAFSYEQYF. DNA of the CDR3: TGTGCCAGCAGCACCGGGACAGCCTTCTCCTACGAGCAGTACTTC.

This chain uses TRBV2 with TRBJ2-5; D remains ambiguous. Looked up from germline, CDR1 is SNHLY and CDR2 is FYNNEI. CDR3 length equals 18 residues. V was trimmed by 4 bases and J by 9 bases, leaving 30 bases between them. CDR3 DNA sequence: TGTGCCAGCAGTGGGGCGCGCCGGGCTCTACTTAGCAATCAGCCCCAGTACTTC. This sequence encodes CASSGARRALLSNQPQYF.

This clonotype has only one observation. The V and J genes are TRBV6-5 and TRBJ2-7; no firm D call. The length of the CDR3 is 14 residues. The ends were cut back, 2 bases at V and 1 base at J, with 9 bases in the middle. Germline assignment: CDR1 MNHEY and CDR2 SVGAGI. CDR3 region: CASSYRVGSYEQYF. The DNA for the CDR3 is TGTGCCAGCAGTTACCGCGTAGGGTCCTACGAGCAGTACTTC.

The chain's CDR3 is CSVVGLAGNNEQFF. CDR3 sequence (DNA): TGCAGCGTAGTAGGACTAGCGGGGAACAATGAGCAGTTCTTC. V and J are TRBV29-1 and TRBJ2-1; TRBD2 agrees at 12 bases. Trimming cost V 6 bases and J 5 bases; bases outside gene matches: 5. Looked up from germline, CDR1 is SQVTM and CDR2 is ANQGSEA. This CDR3 spans 14 amino acids.

The chain recombines TRBV24-1 with TRBJ2-2; 7 bases agree with TRBD1. The trim removed 4 bases at V and 7 bases at J, leaving 11 bases unmatched. Germline-derived CDR1 and CDR2 are KGHDR and SFDVKD. The CDR3 covers 16 residues. As DNA, the CDR3 is TGTGCCACCAGTGACTCCGGGACAGACTTAAACGGGGAGCTGTTTTTT. This encodes CATSDSGTDLNGELFF.

The chain recombines TRBV4-3 with TRBJ1-1, with TRBD1 matching 8 bases. Germline CDR1 and CDR2: LGHNA and YSLEER. V shed 5 bases and J 1 base; nucleotides not matched to a gene: 6. This CDR3 has 15 amino acids. The CDR3 loop reads CASSRTGPRNTEAFF. The CDR3, as DNA: TGCGCCAGCAGCAGGACAGGGCCCAGGAACACTGAAGCTTTCTTT.

Comments on this clonotype: The junction departs from germline at one end; a sequencing error may be responsible. The J gene is TRBJ2-7, the V gene TRBV7-9; tentatively, D is TRBD1 (5 bases). Germline V gene data show CDR1 as SEHNR and CDR2 as FQNEAQ (reference sequence). The CDR3 extends over 9 amino acids. This chain's CDR3 is CASSLEQGF. CDR3 nucleotides: TGTGCCAGCAGCTTAGAGCAGGGTTTC.

V usage is TRBV10-3 and J usage is TRBJ2-7; no definite D call. This CDR3 contains 13 residues. Trimming left V 10 bases short and J 5 bases short, with 18 bases between. Per the germline V gene, CDR1 is ENHRY and CDR2 is SYGVKD. CDR3 sequence (DNA): TGTGCCAGCACCCTAGACCCGTTCGACGAGCAGTACTTC. The encoded protein is CASTLDPFDEQYF.

The chain carries TRBV2 and TRBJ2-7, with D perhaps matching TRBD1 or TRBD2 (5 bases each). From germline, CDR1 is SNHLY and CDR2 FYNNEI. CDR3 length: 13 amino acids. V lost 9 bases to trimming and J lost 3 bases, with 15 bases between them. The CDR3 nucleotides read TGTGCCAGGCAGATCCGGGACCACTACGAGCAGTACTTC. Protein sequence: CARQIRDHYEQYF.

The chain employs TRBV10-1 and TRBJ1-5, with 7 bases lining up with TRBD1. The CDR3 has 14 residues. CDR1 is WNHNN and CDR2 is SYGVQD in the germline V gene (reference sequence). V shed 9 bases and J 5 bases; nucleotides not matched to a gene: 10. CDR3 amino acids: CASSPGQRDQPQHF. Written as DNA, the CDR3 is TGCGCCAGTTCTCCGGGACAGAGGGATCAGCCCCAGCATTTT.

Worth noting for this clonotype: This may be a read error, as it is one base from a much larger clone. The chain carries TRBV2 and TRBJ2-7; 8 bases match TRBD1. Germline CDR1 reads SNHLY; CDR2 reads FYNNEI. V was clipped by 10 bases and J by 3 bases; unmatched bases: 14. The CDR3 loop spans 15 amino acids. The DNA for the CDR3 is TGTGCCACCAACGCCCAATTGACAGGGGACTACGAGCAGTACTTC. This translates into CATNAQLTGDYEQYF.

The chain employs TRBV5-1 and TRBJ2-2, with TRBD2 matching 9 bases. The CDR3 covers 16 residues. Trimming at V came to 0 bases and at J to 1 base, leaving 1 base not matched to a gene. Germline values: CDR1 SGHRS, CDR2 YFSETQ. The CDR3 loop reads CASSLASGKNTGELFF. The CDR3 DNA reads TGCGCCAGCAGCTTGGCTAGCGGGAAGAACACCGGGGAGCTGTTTTTT.

This clonotype was counted between two and nine times. The rearrangement links TRBV3-2 to TRBJ1-4. TRBV3-2 is a known pseudogene. The CDR3 has 14 amino acids. The CDR3 sequence: CASSPERENEKLFF. CDR3 in DNA: TGTGCCAGCAGCCCCGAACGAGAAAATGAAAAACTGTTTTTT.

The chain uses TRBV20-1 and TRBJ2-7; D is perhaps TRBD1 or TRBD2 (5 bases each). From germline, CDR1 is DFQATT and CDR2 SNEGSKA (reference sequence). The CDR3 has 13 residues. Trimming removed 7 bases from V and 1 base from J, with 14 bases in between. CDR3: CSDRGPSSYEQYF. The DNA for the CDR3 is TGCAGTGATAGGGGACCGAGTTCCTACGAGCAGTACTTC.

This clonotype was picked up a small number of times. This chain uses TRBV20-1 with TRBJ2-7; possible D gene TRBD1, 6 bases. V was clipped by 0 bases and J by 2 bases, with 11 bases between them. Germline-derived CDR1 and CDR2 are DFQATT and SNEGSKA (reference sequence). There are 14 residues in the CDR3. CDR3 nucleotides: TGCAGTGCTAGAGATTCGGACAGAACCTACGAGCAGTACTTC. As protein: CSARDSDRTYEQYF.

The rearrangement uses TRBV29-1 and TRBJ1-2; 10 nucleotides line up with TRBD1. Trimming removed 7 bases from V and 5 bases from J; junction bases left unmatched: 10. The CDR3 has 14 amino acids. CDR1 and CDR2 from the germline V gene are SQVTM and ANQGSEA. DNA for the CDR3: TGCAGCGCTGGATGGTGGGACAGGGGTTATGGCTACACCTTC. Translation: CSAGWWDRGYGYTF.

This clonotype was seen more than once but under ten times. This chain connects TRBV11-2 to TRBJ2-7; TRBD1 might be the D (6 bases). The V and J ends lost 5 bases and 2 bases respectively, with 16 bases between them. This CDR3 is 15 amino acids long. The germline CDR1 and CDR2 sequences are SGHAT and FQNNGV. This chain's CDR3 is CASSPYTGKTYEQYF. DNA of the CDR3: TGTGCCAGCAGCCCATATACAGGGAAAACCTACGAGCAGTACTTC.

The J gene is TRBJ2-5, the V gene TRBV29-1; TRBD2 matches 7 bases. The CDR3 has 12 residues. J was trimmed by 1 base and V by 8 bases; bases with no gene match: 4. Germline values: CDR1 SQVTM, CDR2 ANQGSEA. CDR3 region: CSLTGGQETQYF. The CDR3 region has the DNA TGCAGCTTAACGGGGGGCCAAGAGACCCAGTACTTC.

The chain employs TRBV25-1 and TRBJ1-3; D is undetermined. The ends were cut back, 4 bases at V and 2 bases at J, with 15 bases in the middle. There are 16 residues in the CDR3. Looked up from germline, CDR1 is MGHDK and CDR2 is SYGVNS. CDR3 in amino acids: CASSARDRRAGNTIYF. The CDR3 nucleotides are TGTGCCAGCAGTGCTAGAGATAGAAGGGCTGGAAACACCATATATTTT.

In regard to this clonotype: Since a much larger clone is just one base distant, this may be a read error. V is TRBV10-3 and J is TRBJ1-2, with 7 bases that match TRBD1. Per the germline V gene, CDR1 is ENHRY and CDR2 is SYGVKD. This CDR3 contains 12 residues. Unmatched junction bases numbered 7, after V lost 7 bases and J lost 8 bases. The DNA for the CDR3 is TGTGCCATCACGATAACAGGGGAAGGCTACACCTTC. Its translation is CAITITGEGYTF.

This clonotype was seen only a few times. The chain combines TRBV10-3 with TRBJ1-6; no definite D call. The germline gives CDR1 ENHRY, CDR2 SYGVKD. The CDR3 is made up of 16 amino acids. The ends were cut back, 10 bases at V and 3 bases at J, with 19 bases in the middle. The CDR3 DNA follows: TGTGCCAGCAGCCAATCTCGACATGACTATAATTCACCCCTCCACTTT. Its translation is CASSQSRHDYNSPLHF.

V and J are TRBV10-1 and TRBJ1-2; TRBD1 matches 7 bases. CDR3 length: 15 residues. CDR1 and CDR2 (germline): WNHNN, SYGVQD (reference sequence). Germline trimming cut 0 bases from V and 8 bases from J; bases unmatched to any gene: 9. The DNA for the CDR3 is TGCGCCAGCAGTGAGTCGACGGCAGGGACAGACGGCTACACCTTC. Translated, it gives CASSESTAGTDGYTF.

This clonotype was observed a few times. The rearrangement links TRBV7-9 to TRBJ2-7; the D call may be TRBD1 or TRBD2 (6 bases each). The germline V and J ends were trimmed by 5 bases and 1 base, with 27 bases remaining between them. The germline gives CDR1 SEHNR, CDR2 FQNEAQ (reference sequence). The length of the CDR3 is 19 residues. The CDR3 is CASSPRWGAGTQRSYEQYF. The DNA of the CDR3 is TGTGCCAGCAGCCCGCGTTGGGGGGCGGGAACCCAAAGATCCTACGAGCAGTACTTC.

This clonotype was observed a handful of times. Being one base from a much bigger clone, this may be a read error. The chain carries TRBV29-1 and TRBJ2-7, with TRBD1 as a possible D gene (6 bases). With 6 bases removed from V and 5 bases from J, the gap between germline ends came to 11 bases. In germline, CDR1 is SQVTM, CDR2 ANQGSEA. CDR3 length: 11 amino acids. Here the CDR3 DNA reads TGCAGCGTCACCCGGGACAACGAGCAGTACTTC. Its protein is CSVTRDNEQYF.

The chain couples TRBV5-1 to TRBJ1-5; 11 bases line up with TRBD1. Germline lookup yields CDR1 SGHRS and CDR2 YFSETQ. The CDR3 extends over 15 amino acids. V lost 3 bases to trimming and J lost 10 bases; unmatched junction nucleotides: 9. This chain's CDR3 is CASSSEGQGGVPQHF. For the CDR3, the DNA is TGCGCCAGCAGCTCGGAGGGACAGGGGGGCGTTCCCCAGCATTTT.

The chain couples TRBV29-1 to TRBJ2-3; tentatively, D is TRBD1 (6 bases). Germline lookup yields CDR1 SQVTM and CDR2 ANQGSEA. CDR3 length: 16 amino acids. Trimming removed 6 bases at V and 2 bases at J, with 21 bases between. The CDR3, as DNA: TGCAGCGTCGGATCCGGGACACCCCGGTTCACAGATACGCAGTATTTT. The encoded protein is CSVGSGTPRFTDTQYF.

This clonotype appeared many times. The chain employs TRBV29-1 and TRBJ2-7; perhaps TRBD2 as D (5 bases). CDR1 and CDR2 (germline): SQVTM, ANQGSEA. V was cut by 7 bases and J by 2 bases, with 15 bases left in between. CDR3 length: 13 amino acids. The CDR3 here is CSAHRGTPYEQYF. The CDR3 DNA is TGCAGCGCCCACCGGGGAACTCCCTACGAGCAGTACTTC.

The table lists this clonotype with a few counts. Given a much more abundant clone one base away, this may be a read error. The chain couples TRBV20-1 to TRBJ1-5; TRBD1 matches 8 bases. The V gene's germline CDR1 is DFQATT and CDR2 SNEGSKA (reference sequence). V dropped 5 bases and J dropped 3; count of bases not matched to a gene: 9. The CDR3 spans 15 residues. CDR3 protein: CSAPGTGGANQPQHF. The CDR3 DNA sequence: TGCAGTGCTCCAGGGACAGGTGGGGCCAATCAGCCCCAGCATTTT.

The V and J genes are TRBV7-8 and TRBJ2-5, with D perhaps TRBD2 (7 bases). V lost 1 base and J 4 bases, leaving 16 bases between the germline ends. Germline V CDR1 and CDR2: SGHVS, FQNEAQ. The length of the CDR3 is 16 residues. The CDR3 protein is CASSLVGGHFGETQYF. DNA for the CDR3: TGTGCCAGCAGCTTAGTGGGGGGGCATTTTGGAGAGACCCAGTACTTC.

This clonotype was seen at least ten times. The chain has TRBV14 and TRBJ2-6; 7 bases agree with TRBD1. This CDR3 is 16 amino acids long. The J segment lost 3 bases and the V segment lost 0 bases, leaving 2 bases of the junction unmatched. CDR1 SGHDN and CDR2 FVKESK come from the germline V gene. The CDR3 DNA sequence: TGTGCCAGCAGCCAAGAAAGGGGGCATGGGGCCAACGTCCTGACTTTC. Its translation is CASSQERGHGANVLTF. Full variable domain (outside the CDR3, taken from reference TRBV14 and TRBJ2-6): EAGVTQFPSHSVIEKGQTVTLRCDPISGHDNLYWYRRVMGKEIKFLLHFVKESKQDESGMPNNRFLAERTGGTYSTLKVQPAELEDSGVYFCASSQERGHGANVLTFGAGSRLTVL.